This T cell receptor (beta chain) was recorded in a study of cytomegalovirus exposure and HLA in healthy donors. Primers included in the PCR were 60 Vbeta and 13 Jbeta primers. The method was immunoSEQ multiplex PCR; TCRdb's version includes in-frame clones alone and lacks a portion of them. This sample carries 80,000 or so clones, 60% to 70% of them seen once, and the ten largest clones take less than 7.5%. The study, taken as a whole, reports: In a later analysis, CMV-associated beta chains were mostly HLA-associated, it appeared. Researchers counted around 170 TCR beta chains as cytomegalovirus-associated.

Germline-derived CDR1 and CDR2 are SGDLS and YYNGEE. CDR3 length: 15 residues. After removal of 3 bases from V and 0 bases from J, the junction contained 6 bases not matched to a gene. As for this clone: Its target is not known.

The V call is TRBV9, the J call TRBJ2-7; 7 bases line up with TRBD1. This sequence originates from a man younger than 40 in good health and CMV-seropositive. Sequencing was done on a sample of PBMCs. Written as DNA, the CDR3 is TGTGCCAGCAGCGGAACAGGGGACCCCTCCTACGAGCAGTACTTC. Translated: CASSGTGDPSYEQYF.